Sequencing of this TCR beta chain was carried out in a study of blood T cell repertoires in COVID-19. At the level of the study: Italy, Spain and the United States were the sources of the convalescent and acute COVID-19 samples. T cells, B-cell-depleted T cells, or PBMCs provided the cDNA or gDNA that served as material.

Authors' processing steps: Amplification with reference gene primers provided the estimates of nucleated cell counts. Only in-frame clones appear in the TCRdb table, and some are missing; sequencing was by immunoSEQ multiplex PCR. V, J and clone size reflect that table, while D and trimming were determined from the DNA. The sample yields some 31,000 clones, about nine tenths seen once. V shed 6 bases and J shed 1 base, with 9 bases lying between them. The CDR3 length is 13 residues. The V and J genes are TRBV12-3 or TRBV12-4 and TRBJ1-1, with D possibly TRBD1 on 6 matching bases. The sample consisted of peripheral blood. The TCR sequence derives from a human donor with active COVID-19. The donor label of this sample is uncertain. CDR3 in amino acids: CASRRTENTEAFF. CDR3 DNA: TGTGCCAGCAGGCGGACAGAGAACACTGAAGCTTTCTTT.